This TCR beta chain was captured by sequencing in a study of CD4+ T cells in melanoma. As concerns this clone: Its cognate antigen is unknown.

CDR3 length equals 15 residues. Using immunoSEQ multiplex PCR, the repertoire was profiled, and TCRdb retains in-frame clones only, with some absent. The sample includes some 110,000 clones, approximately 92% of them seen just once. Findings and caveats of the study: Reportedly, melanoma neoantigen-specific CD4+ T cells showed varied differentiation states. A reported correlation linked neoantigen-specific CD4+ T cells to CD8+, macrophage and B cell function.

The V and J genes are TRBV21-1 and TRBJ2-1; the D segment call TRBD2 is taken from the table without a DNA check. TRBV21-1 is a pseudogene locus. Specimen: peripheral blood. The sequence derives from a human donor with melanoma. The DNA for the CDR3 is TGTGCCAGCAAGAGCGGGAGGCCCTCCTACAATGAGCAGTTCTTC. Its translation is CASKSGRPSYNEQFF.